These 10 T cell receptor beta chains originate from one sample sequenced in a study of regulatory T cells in long-lasting Graves disease. Stated time point: newly diagnosed GD, antithyroid drugs for less than 3 months. PBMCs were the source of the RNA used for TCR sequencing. Both iRepertoire HTBI primers and Arm-PCR of CDR3 regions were used to build the TCR beta libraries. A single record per CDR3 protein comes from TCRdb applying MiXCR to the multiplex PCR reads. The profile shows hundreds of thousands of distinct CDR3 sequences, around 16% of them singletons. Here the sequenced sample was peripheral blood mononuclear cells (PBMCs), taken at new diagnosis, from a patient treated with antithyroid drugs. The receptor set was obtained from a female donor with Graves disease.

The V and J genes are TRBV7-9 and TRBJ1-3; 10 nucleotides match TRBD1. Trimming at V came to 6 bases and at J to 4 bases, leaving 6 bases not matched to a gene. The CDR3 length is 15 residues. From germline, CDR1 is SEHNR and CDR2 FQNEAQ (reference sequence). In DNA, the CDR3 is TGTGCCAGCAGTCAGGACAGGGGGAGAGGAAACACCATATATTTT. It encodes CASSQDRGRGNTIYF.

This clonotype was seen a few times. The chain combines TRBV3-1 with TRBJ1-2; D is unclear. The CDR3 sequence is 15 residues long. V gave up 4 bases and J gave up 4 bases, with 16 bases separating them. In germline, CDR1 is LGHDT, CDR2 YNNKEL (reference sequence). CDR3 nucleotides: TGTGCCAGCAGCCCGGACCCCACCGTCTTCTATGGCTACACCTTC. Translation gives CASSPDPTVFYGYTF. The full variable domain, with the rest looked up from reference TRBV3-1 and TRBJ1-2, is DTAVSQTPKYLVTQMGNDKSIKCEQNLGHDTMYWYKQDSKKFLKIMFSYNNKELIINETVPNRFSPKSPDKAHLNLHINSLELGDSAVYFCASSPDPTVFYGYTFGSGTRLTVV.

This clonotype occurred many times. The J gene is TRBJ1-5, the V gene TRBV27; a possible D gene is TRBD1 (6 bases). The CDR3 is made up of 16 amino acids. Between the trimmed V and J ends, which lost 3 bases and 0 bases, there was a span of 12 bases. Germline CDR1 and CDR2: MNHEY and SMNVEV (reference sequence). In DNA, the CDR3 is TGTGCCAGCAGTTTCAGGGGAGGAGATAGCAATCAGCCCCAGCATTTT. It translates to CASSFRGGDSNQPQHF.

This clonotype was seen ten or more times. The chain is built from TRBV19 and TRBJ2-7; possible D gene TRBD1, 5 bases. There are 14 residues in the CDR3. Germline V gene sequence: CDR1 LNHDA, CDR2 SQIVND (reference sequence). Trimming stripped 5 bases from V and 1 base from J, with 12 bases between. CDR3 in DNA: TGTGCCAGTAGTCTCAGGGTAGGATCCTACGAGCAGTACTTC. It encodes CASSLRVGSYEQYF.

This clonotype was seen repeatedly, ten times or more. This chain connects TRBV12-3 or TRBV12-4 to TRBJ1-5; possibly TRBD1 for D (5 bases). The CDR3 runs to 14 residues. Deletions cut 2 bases from V and 5 bases from J, with 10 bases between. The CDR3 nucleotides are TGTGCCAGCAGTTTACGTTGGGGCGATCAGCCCCAGCATTTT. This codes for CASSLRWGDQPQHF.

Regarding this clonotype: A far larger clone is one nucleotide away, so this likely arose from a read error. This chain connects TRBV2 to TRBJ2-5; D perhaps matches TRBD2 (6 bases). This CDR3 region has 15 residues. Trimming took 7 bases from V and 11 from J, leaving 26 bases between them. CDR1 SNHLY and CDR2 FYNNEI come from the germline V gene. Here the CDR3 reads CASTEGSGRYNEQYF. The CDR3 bases are TGTGCCAGCACTGAGGGTAGCGGCAGATACAATGAGCAGTACTTC.

Ten or more counts support this clonotype. The chain combines TRBV20-1 with TRBJ2-5; TRBD2 matches at 12 bases. Germline CDR1 is DFQATT and CDR2 is SNEGSKA (reference sequence). V was pared by 5 bases and J by 5 bases, with 6 bases of the junction left unmatched. The CDR3 loop spans 14 amino acids. CDR3 bases: TGCAGTGCTCCTAGCGGGGGGGGCCGCGAGACCCAGTACTTC. Its protein product is CSAPSGGGRETQYF.

Ten or more counts support this clonotype. The gene calls are TRBV7-3 and TRBJ1-1; no clear D. V shed 1 base and J shed 6 bases, with 12 bases lying between them. Germline CDR1 is SGHTA and CDR2 is FQGTGA. The CDR3 has 14 amino acids. The CDR3 region has the DNA TGTGCCAGCAGCTTAAGGCCGGGTGAGGCTGAAGCTTTCTTT. Its protein product is CASSLRPGEAEAFF.

This clonotype came up a few times. The genes are TRBV6-2 or TRBV6-3 and TRBJ1-1; D is unresolved. The germline gives CDR1 MNHEY, CDR2 SVGEGT. The CDR3 consists of 15 residues. V dropped 0 bases and J dropped 2 bases, with 10 bases sitting between them. The DNA for the CDR3 is TGTGCCAGCAGTTACTCCCGCAATTTCAACACTGAAGCTTTCTTT. Its translation is CASSYSRNFNTEAFF.

In this sample, this clonotype turned up many times. The V gene is TRBV5-4, the J gene TRBJ2-1, with 13 bases aligning to TRBD2. Germline lookup yields CDR1 SGHNT and CDR2 YYREEE (reference sequence). The CDR3 totals 16 residues. With V trimmed by 7 bases and J by 5 bases, 9 bases remained unmatched. CDR3 amino acids: CASLPGGTSGNNEQFF. The CDR3 DNA reads TGTGCCAGCTTACCGGGGGGGACTAGCGGGAACAATGAGCAGTTCTTC.